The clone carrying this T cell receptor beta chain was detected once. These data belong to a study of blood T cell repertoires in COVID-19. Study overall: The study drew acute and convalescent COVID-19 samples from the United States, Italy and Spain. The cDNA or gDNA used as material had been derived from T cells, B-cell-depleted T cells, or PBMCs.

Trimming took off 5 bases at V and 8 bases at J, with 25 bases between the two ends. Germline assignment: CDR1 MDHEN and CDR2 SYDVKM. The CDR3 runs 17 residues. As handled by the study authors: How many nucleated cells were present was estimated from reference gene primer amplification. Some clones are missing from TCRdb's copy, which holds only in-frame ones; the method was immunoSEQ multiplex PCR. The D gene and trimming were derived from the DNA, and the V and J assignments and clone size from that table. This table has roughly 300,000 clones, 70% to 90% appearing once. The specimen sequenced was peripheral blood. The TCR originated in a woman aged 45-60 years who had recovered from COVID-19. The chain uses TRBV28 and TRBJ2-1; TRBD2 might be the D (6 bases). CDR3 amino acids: CASSQGAGSRRNHEQFF. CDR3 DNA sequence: TGTGCCAGCAGTCAAGGGGCGGGGAGTAGAAGAAACCATGAGCAGTTCTTC.